This T cell receptor beta chain was sequenced for a study of human T cells and chemical hapten exposure. Findings of the study overall: The formation of large CDR3 similarity clusters by expanded TCRs significantly exceeded that of controls.

Time point of the sample: pre-sensitization, week 0. Noted treatment: therapeutic diphenylcyclopropenone sensitization with weekly scalp DPC. The library gave individual cDNA molecules unique molecular identifiers. TCRdb re-derived calls from the RACE reads in MiXCR, one entry per CDR3 protein. The table shows more than 250,000 distinct CDR3 sequences, with around 7.7% occurring only once. Of note for this clonotype: Its antigen is currently unknown.

The clonotype was recovered from a young man with alopecia areata. Some clones in this sample may be carry-over from other donors' samples. The input for sequencing was whole blood, taken in connection with sensitization to the hapten diphenylcyclopropenone (DPC).

The CDR3 protein is CASSLFVREEQFF. The DNA of the CDR3 is TGTGCCAGCAGCTTATTCGTCCGAGAGGAGCAGTTCTTC. The chain has TRBV11-2 and TRBJ2-1; D uncertain. Trimming took 2 bases from V and 10 from J, leaving 12 bases between them. Germline-derived CDR1 and CDR2 are SGHAT and FQNNGV. The CDR3 has 13 amino acids.